The 31 T cell receptor beta chains listed next were all sequenced from one sample in a study of control samples from healthy donors and cancer patients. The assay was immunoSEQ multiplex PCR, and TCRdb's table has in-frame clones only and misses some. The sample consists of 160,000 or so clones, 90% to 95% of them appearing once. Material for sequencing was blood. These receptor sequences come from a middle-aged woman in good health.

This rearrangement joins TRBV27 to TRBJ1-2, with 9 bases that match TRBD1. With 5 bases clipped from V and 7 bases from J, the junction kept 5 bases outside the gene matches. The CDR3 sequence is 13 residues long. In germline, CDR1 is MNHEY, CDR2 SMNVEV (reference sequence). The CDR3 region has the DNA TGTGCCAGCAGTCCCGGGACAGGGAGTGGCTACACCTTC. It codes for CASSPGTGSGYTF.

V gene TRBV25-1 combines with J gene TRBJ2-4; 13 bases fit TRBD2. This CDR3 has 18 amino acids. The germline CDR1 and CDR2 sequences are MGHDK and SYGVNS. The V and J ends lost 5 bases and 0 bases, in that order; junction bases with no gene match: 7. DNA for the CDR3: TGTGCCAGCAGTACTTGGACTAGCGGGGGACTAGCCAAAAACATTCAGTACTTC. Protein sequence: CASSTWTSGGLAKNIQYF.

The chain has TRBV6-6 and TRBJ1-4, with TRBD1 matching over 8 bases. Germline loops: CDR1 MNHNY, CDR2 SVGAGI (reference sequence). The CDR3 contains 14 residues. Germline trimming cut 5 bases from V and 8 bases from J; bases unmatched to any gene: 7. CDR3 amino acids: CASSATGGEEKLFF. In DNA form, the CDR3 reads TGTGCCAGCAGTGCTACAGGGGGAGAGGAAAAACTGTTTTTT.

The chain joins TRBV5-1 to TRBJ2-3; tentative D call: TRBD1 (6 bases). CDR3 length equals 14 residues. The germline V gene has CDR1 SGHRS and CDR2 YFSETQ. Trimming removed 8 bases at V and 1 base at J, with 14 bases between. CDR3 protein: CASYPGDRTDTQYF. CDR3 sequence (DNA): TGCGCCAGTTACCCAGGGGATCGCACAGATACGCAGTATTTT.

This chain connects TRBV7-9 to TRBJ2-7, with D possibly TRBD2 on 6 matching bases. This CDR3 region has 13 residues. V shed 4 bases and J shed 4 bases, with 11 bases lying between them. CDR1 and CDR2 from the germline V gene are SEHNR and FQNEAQ (reference sequence). This CDR3 is CASSSGRGYEQYF. DNA of the CDR3: TGTGCCAGCAGCTCCGGTCGGGGGTACGAGCAGTACTTC.

The J gene is TRBJ1-6, the V gene TRBV2; tentative D call: TRBD1 (5 bases). The CDR3 sequence is 13 residues long. V was cut by 6 bases and J by 9 bases, with 12 bases left in between. In germline, CDR1 is SNHLY, CDR2 FYNNEI. The CDR3 is CASRGRRGSPLHF. Here the CDR3 DNA reads TGTGCCAGCAGGGGACGGAGAGGTTCACCCCTCCACTTT.

The chain combines TRBV6-5 with TRBJ2-7; 8 positions agree with TRBD2. V was clipped by 6 bases and J by 2 bases; unmatched bases: 6. Germline V CDR1 and CDR2: MNHEY, SVGAGI. This CDR3 is 14 amino acids long. The CDR3 DNA reads TGTGCCAGCAGGCCTACTAGCGGAACCTACGAGCAGTACTTC. It encodes CASRPTSGTYEQYF.

The genes are TRBV6-5 and TRBJ1-1; D unresolved. The CDR3 runs 13 residues. The ends were cut back, 6 bases at V and 8 bases at J, with 16 bases in the middle. Germline V CDR1 and CDR2: MNHEY, SVGAGI. In DNA form, the CDR3 reads TGTGCCAGCAGCCGTGGACCGGGTAGCGAAGCTTTCTTT. Protein product: CASSRGPGSEAFF.

V is TRBV30 and J is TRBJ1-1; D remains unclear. The CDR3 totals 13 residues. The V end was cut by 0 bases, the J end by 5 bases, with 10 bases between. The V gene's germline CDR1 is GTSNPN and CDR2 SVGIG (reference sequence). Here the CDR3 reads CAWSVGPPTEAFF. DNA of the CDR3: TGTGCCTGGAGTGTTGGCCCACCTACTGAAGCTTTCTTT. The full variable domain, its missing parts supplied by reference TRBV30 and TRBJ1-1, is SQTIHQWPATLVQPVGSPLSLECTVEGTSNPNLYWYRQAAGRGLQLLFYSVGIGQISSEVPQNLSASRPQDRQFILSSKKLLLSDSGFYLCAWSVGPPTEAFFGQGTRLTVV.

The V and J genes are TRBV5-1 and TRBJ1-2; D is unclear. Germline CDR1 is SGHRS and CDR2 is YFSETQ. The CDR3 has 13 residues. The V end was cut by 2 bases, the J end by 2 bases, with 7 bases between. The DNA of the CDR3 is TGCGCCAGCAGCTTAAGAGAAAACTATGGCTACACCTTC. It encodes CASSLRENYGYTF.

The chain employs TRBV7-2 and TRBJ2-5; D is tentatively TRBD1 or TRBD2 (5 bases each). Per the germline V gene, CDR1 is SGHTA and CDR2 is FQGNSA. Trimming removed 4 bases from V and 5 bases from J, with 14 bases in between. This CDR3 contains 14 residues. CDR3 bases: TGTGCCAGCAGCTGGGACCCCCTACGGGAGACCCAGTACTTC. Its protein is CASSWDPLRETQYF.

V and J are TRBV3-1 (or the pseudogene TRBV3-2) and TRBJ1-4; tentatively, D is TRBD1 (6 bases). V was trimmed by 4 bases and J by 8 bases, leaving 14 bases between them. Germline loops: CDR1 LGHDT, CDR2 YNNKEL (reference sequence). CDR3 size: 14 residues. CDR3 DNA: TGTGCCAGCAGCCCAGGGGTTTTGCGGGAAAAACTGTTTTTT. Translated: CASSPGVLREKLFF.

The chain joins TRBV15 to TRBJ2-1, with D possibly matching TRBD2 (5 bases). Trimming cost V 4 bases and J 1 base, with 17 bases left between them. The CDR3 is 17 residues long. The germline V gene encodes CDR1 LNHNV and CDR2 YYDKDF (reference sequence). CDR3 region: CATSKAGQSGSYNEQFF. CDR3 coding DNA: TGTGCCACCAGCAAGGCGGGCCAATCCGGGTCCTACAATGAGCAGTTCTTC.

The V gene is TRBV3-1 (or the pseudogene TRBV3-2), the J gene TRBJ1-1; D unclear. The germline gives CDR1 LGHDT, CDR2 YNNKEL (reference sequence). CDR3 length equals 13 residues. The V end was cut by 1 base, the J end by 11 bases, with 14 bases between. CDR3 amino acids: CASSQGGHSGAFF. The CDR3 DNA reads as TGTGCCAGCAGCCAAGGGGGTCATAGCGGGGCTTTCTTT.

The V gene is TRBV5-1, the J gene TRBJ2-7; D remains ambiguous. This CDR3 contains 13 residues. The V end lost 0 bases, the J end lost 1 base, and 5 bases lay between the germline ends. CDR1 is SGHRS and CDR2 is YFSETQ in the germline V gene. CDR3 coding DNA: TGCGCCAGCAGCTTGGACAGATCCTACGAGCAGTACTTC. This translates into CASSLDRSYEQYF. The full variable domain, rest sourced from reference TRBV5-1 and TRBJ2-7, is KAGVTQTPRYLIKTRGQQVTLSCSPISGHRSVSWYQQTPGQGLQFLFEYFSETQRNKGNFPGRFSGRQFSNSRSEMNVSTLELGDSALYLCASSLDRSYEQYFGPGTRLTVT.

This clone was picked up a small number of times. The V call is TRBV19, the J call TRBJ1-5, with 9 bases lining up with TRBD1. Germline loops: CDR1 LNHDA, CDR2 SQIVND (reference sequence). After removal of 4 bases from V and 6 bases from J, the junction contained 4 bases not matched to a gene. The CDR3 is made up of 14 amino acids. CDR3 in amino acids: CASSNRGQVQPQHF. CDR3 nucleotides: TGTGCCAGTAGTAACAGGGGGCAGGTTCAGCCCCAGCATTTT.

The V and J genes are TRBV9 and TRBJ1-3; 10 nucleotides match TRBD1. This CDR3 is built from 15 residues. V lost 3 bases and J lost 3; bases outside the gene matches: 3. Germline V gene lookup returns CDR1 SGDLS and CDR2 YYNGEE. The CDR3 reads CASSGRDRGGNTIYF. The CDR3 coding sequence is TGTGCCAGCAGCGGAAGGGACAGGGGTGGAAACACCATATATTTT.

The genes are TRBV2 and TRBJ1-5; TRBD1 might be the D (5 bases). The CDR3 has 12 residues. The germline CDR1 and CDR2 sequences are SNHLY and FYNNEI. V was shortened by 7 bases and J by 8 bases, with 12 bases between the two germline ends. The CDR3 sequence: CASNRGAEPQHF. The CDR3 DNA is TGTGCCAGCAATAGGGGCGCGGAGCCCCAGCATTTT.

This chain connects TRBV19 to TRBJ2-5; D is uncertain. V dropped 6 bases and J dropped 5 bases, with 10 bases sitting between them. Germline loops: CDR1 LNHDA, CDR2 SQIVND (reference sequence). This CDR3 region has 12 residues. DNA for the CDR3: TGTGCCAGTAGGGGCCTAGGGGAGACCCAGTACTTC. It is translated as CASRGLGETQYF.

CDR3 in DNA: TGTGCCAGCTCACCACAGGGTTCGAACACCGGGGAGCTGTTTTTT. Translating it yields CASSPQGSNTGELFF. The J gene is TRBJ2-2, the V gene TRBV18; D unresolved. The V gene's germline CDR1 is KGHSH and CDR2 LQKENI. CDR3 length: 15 residues. V gave up 1 base and J gave up 0 bases, with 6 bases separating them.

This CDR3 reads CASSFMGTGELFF. CDR3 DNA sequence: TGTGCCAGCAGTTTCATGGGGACCGGGGAGCTGTTTTTT. V gene TRBV12-3 or TRBV12-4 combines with J gene TRBJ2-2; no definite D call. V was trimmed by 3 bases and J by 5 bases, leaving 7 bases between them. This CDR3 spans 13 amino acids.

The V call is TRBV3-1 (or the pseudogene TRBV3-2), the J call TRBJ1-1; a weak D match, TRBD1 (5 bases). Per the germline V gene, CDR1 is LGHDT and CDR2 is YNNKEL (reference sequence). Trimming took off 2 bases at V and 1 base at J, with 8 bases between the two ends. This CDR3 is built from 14 residues. CDR3 bases: TGTGCCAGCAGCCAACCAGGGCGGAACACTGAAGCTTTCTTT. Residues: CASSQPGRNTEAFF.

The chain employs TRBV5-5 and TRBJ2-2, with TRBD1 matching 7 bases. Germline loops: CDR1 SGHKS, CDR2 YYEKEE (reference sequence). The junction had 7 bases not matched to a gene; V was cut back by 1 base and J by 1 base. The CDR3 has 17 residues. The CDR3 protein is CASSLLFRQGNTGELFF. In nucleotides, the CDR3 is TGTGCCAGCAGCTTGCTCTTTCGACAGGGGAACACCGGGGAGCTGTTTTTT. Combining the CDR3 with reference TRBV5-5 and TRBJ2-2 gives the whole variable domain DAGVTQSPTHLIKTRGQQVTLRCSPISGHKSVSWYQQVLGQGPQFIFQYYEKEERGRGNFPDRFSARQFPNYSSELNVNALLLGDSALYLCASSLLFRQGNTGELFFGEGSRLTVL.

This chain connects TRBV5-6 to TRBJ2-7; no firm D call. This CDR3 region has 13 residues. Trimming shortened V by 0 bases and J by 1 base, and 5 bases separated the two germline ends. Germline V gene lookup returns CDR1 SGHDT and CDR2 YYEEEE. CDR3 nucleotide sequence: TGTGCCAGCAGCTTGGGCATTTCCTACGAGCAGTACTTC. It yields the protein CASSLGISYEQYF.

This rearrangement joins TRBV11-2 to TRBJ1-5; possible D gene TRBD1, 5 bases. Germline V lookup: CDR1 SGHAT, CDR2 FQNNGV. V gave up 3 bases and J gave up 6 bases, with 15 bases separating them. The CDR3 covers 15 residues. For the CDR3, the DNA is TGTGCCAGCAGCTTGAGCCAGGGCCTGCTTCAGCCCCAGCATTTT. Translating gives CASSLSQGLLQPQHF.

The chain is built from TRBV5-5 and TRBJ1-1; 8 nucleotides align to TRBD1. CDR1 and CDR2 (germline): SGHKS, YYEKEE (reference sequence). The V segment lost 1 base and the J segment 2 bases; nucleotides outside the gene matches: 4. CDR3 length: 15 residues. The CDR3 reads CASSLRQGANTEAFF. Here the CDR3 DNA reads TGTGCCAGCAGCTTGCGTCAGGGGGCCAACACTGAAGCTTTCTTT.

This chain uses TRBV2 with TRBJ2-7, with TRBD1 matching 8 bases. CDR3 length: 15 residues. V shed 7 bases and J 1 base; nucleotides not matched to a gene: 9. Per the germline V gene, CDR1 is SNHLY and CDR2 is FYNNEI. The CDR3 region is CASIQDRDRSYEQYF. DNA of the CDR3: TGTGCCAGCATTCAAGACCGGGACAGGTCCTACGAGCAGTACTTC.

The chain has TRBV3-1 (or the pseudogene TRBV3-2) and TRBJ1-4; 7 positions agree with TRBD1. V was pared by 3 bases and J by 4 bases, with 2 bases of the junction left unmatched. CDR1 and CDR2 from the germline V gene are LGHDT and YNNKEL (reference sequence). The CDR3 has 14 residues. CDR3 sequence (DNA): TGTGCCAGCAGCCATAGACAGGGTAATGAAAAACTGTTTTTT. Protein: CASSHRQGNEKLFF.

DNA for the CDR3: TGTGCCAGCAGTTTTACAGGGAGTCCTAACTATGGCTACACCTTC. This codes for CASSFTGSPNYGYTF. This chain connects TRBV6-2 or TRBV6-3 to TRBJ1-2; D might be TRBD1 (6 bases). Germline CDR1 MNHEY, CDR2 SVGEGT. This CDR3 has 15 amino acids. V dropped 4 bases and J dropped 0 bases, with 12 bases sitting between them.

The V gene is TRBV4-3, the J gene TRBJ1-1; a weak D match, TRBD1 (5 bases). V was trimmed by 4 bases and J by 1 base, leaving 10 bases between them. The CDR3 is 14 residues long. Per germline, CDR1 LGHNA and CDR2 YSLEER. As DNA, the CDR3 is TGCGCCAGCAGCCTGCGACAGCAGAACACTGAAGCTTTCTTT. It translates to CASSLRQQNTEAFF.

The chain carries TRBV19 and TRBJ2-1; 14 bases are a match to TRBD2. V trimming: 4 bases; J trimming: 10 bases; junction bases outside the gene matches: 9. This CDR3 is built from 16 residues. The germline gives CDR1 LNHDA, CDR2 SQIVND (reference sequence). The CDR3 DNA is TGTGCCAGTAGTACTGCGACTAGCGGGAGGGCCCGAGAGCAGTTCTTC. Translated: CASSTATSGRAREQFF.